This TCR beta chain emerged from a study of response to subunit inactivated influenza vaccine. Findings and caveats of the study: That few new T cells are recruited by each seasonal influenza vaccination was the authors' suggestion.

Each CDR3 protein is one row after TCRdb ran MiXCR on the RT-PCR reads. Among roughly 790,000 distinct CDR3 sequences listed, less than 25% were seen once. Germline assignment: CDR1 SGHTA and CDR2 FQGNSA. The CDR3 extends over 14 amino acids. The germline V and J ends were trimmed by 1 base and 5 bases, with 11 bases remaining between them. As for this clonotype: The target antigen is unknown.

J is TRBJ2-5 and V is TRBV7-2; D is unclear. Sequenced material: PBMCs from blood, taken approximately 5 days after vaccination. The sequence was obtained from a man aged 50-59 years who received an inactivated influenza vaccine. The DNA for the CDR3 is TGTGCCAGCAGCTTAGTAACGGGTTGGGAGACCCAGTACTTC. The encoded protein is CASSLVTGWETQYF. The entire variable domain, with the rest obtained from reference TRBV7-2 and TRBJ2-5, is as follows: GAGVSQSPSNKVTEKGKDVELRCDPISGHTALYWYRQSLGQGLEFLIYFQGNSAPDKSGLPSDRFSAERTGGSVSTLTIQRTQQEDSAVYLCASSLVTGWETQYFGPGTRLLVL.